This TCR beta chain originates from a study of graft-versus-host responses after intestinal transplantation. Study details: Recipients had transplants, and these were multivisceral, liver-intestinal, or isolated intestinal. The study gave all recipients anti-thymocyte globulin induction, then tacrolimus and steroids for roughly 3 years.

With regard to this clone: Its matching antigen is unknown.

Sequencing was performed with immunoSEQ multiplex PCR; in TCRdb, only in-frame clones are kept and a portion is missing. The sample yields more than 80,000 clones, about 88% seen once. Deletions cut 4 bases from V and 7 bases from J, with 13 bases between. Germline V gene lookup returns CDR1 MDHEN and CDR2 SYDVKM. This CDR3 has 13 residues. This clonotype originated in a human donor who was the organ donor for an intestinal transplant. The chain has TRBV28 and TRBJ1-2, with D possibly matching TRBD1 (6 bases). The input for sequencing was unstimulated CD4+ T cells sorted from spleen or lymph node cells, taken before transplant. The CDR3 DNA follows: TGTGCCAGCAGTTCCAGCCACAGGGTTGGCTACACCTTC. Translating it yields CASSSSHRVGYTF.